The sequence of this T cell receptor (beta chain) was determined in a study of shared clonotypes between healthy human individuals. Regarding this clone: This same CDR3 is encoded by further DNA sequences in the sample.

The germline V gene encodes CDR1 MNHEY and CDR2 SMNVEV (reference sequence). The CDR3 length is 15 residues. V dropped 0 bases and J dropped 2 bases, with 8 bases sitting between them. The naive CD8 population came from CD45RO-negative cells selected for CCR7, without terminally differentiated effector memory CD45RA+ cells. Source study methods: ImmunoSEQ sequences covered only the junction and lacked quality scores; filtering therefore differed. The table came from immunoSEQ multiplex PCR; TCRdb's copy has only in-frame clones and leaves some out. V, J and clone size are those of that table, while D and trimming were read from the DNA. Of millions of clones listed, 93% were seen once; the top ten hold approximately 1.7%.

The TCR originated in a man younger than 30 in good health. Some clones in this sample may be carry-over from other donors' samples. The V call is TRBV27, the J call TRBJ2-1, with D possibly being TRBD2 (6 bases). Sequenced sample: naive CD8+ T cells from PBMCs. For the CDR3, the DNA is TGTGCCAGCAGTTTATCGGGAGGAACCTACAATGAGCAGTTCTTC. Translating gives CASSLSGGTYNEQFF.